The 2 T cell receptor beta chains reported below all come from one sample, sequenced in a study of shared clonotypes between healthy human individuals. Generated by immunoSEQ multiplex PCR, the TCRdb table keeps only in-frame clones and is missing some. The profile shows about 2.4 million clones, approximately 93% of them singletons. Sequenced input: naive CD4+ T cells from PBMCs. Subset: CD45RA+ positively selected. The source of these receptors is a man younger than 35 in good health. Some clones in this sample may be carry-over from other donors' samples.

CDR3 amino acids: CASRKLAGVGETQYF. CDR3 DNA: TGTGCCAGCAGGAAACTAGCGGGAGTTGGGGAGACCCAGTACTTC. The chain links TRBV6-5 to TRBJ2-5, with 11 nucleotides matching TRBD2. Trimming removed 6 bases from V and 5 bases from J; junction bases left unmatched: 8. Per germline, CDR1 MNHEY and CDR2 SVGAGI. The CDR3 is 15 residues long.

To note about this clone: This sample includes further DNA sequences coding for the same CDR3. The J gene is TRBJ2-5, the V gene TRBV7-7; 10 bases fit TRBD2. Trimming removed 5 bases from V and 4 bases from J; junction bases left unmatched: 4. The CDR3 contains 14 residues. Germline CDR1 is SSHAT and CDR2 is FNYEAQ (reference sequence). The CDR3 DNA follows: TGTGCCAGCAGCCCTAGCGGGGGCGGAGAGACCCAGTACTTC. Encoded protein: CASSPSGGGETQYF.